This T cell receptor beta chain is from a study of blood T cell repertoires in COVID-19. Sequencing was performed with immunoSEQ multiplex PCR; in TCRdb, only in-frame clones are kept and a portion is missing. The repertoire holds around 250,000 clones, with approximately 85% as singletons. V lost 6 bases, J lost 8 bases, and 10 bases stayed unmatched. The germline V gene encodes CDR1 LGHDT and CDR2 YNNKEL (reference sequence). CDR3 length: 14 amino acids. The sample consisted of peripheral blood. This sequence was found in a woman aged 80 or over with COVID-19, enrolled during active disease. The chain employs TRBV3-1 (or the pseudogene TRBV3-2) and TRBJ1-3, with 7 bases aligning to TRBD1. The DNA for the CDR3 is TGTGCCAGCAGGTCCTCGAGCAGGGGGGACACCATATATTTT. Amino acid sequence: CASRSSSRGDTIYF.